The clone carrying this T cell receptor beta chain was detected only a few times. Its antigen is still unknown. These data come from a study of spatial heterogeneity in lung cancer. General study findings and limits: Of the expanded TCRs, ubiquitous and regional counts tracked the counts of ubiquitous and regional nonsynonymous mutations, respectively. In tumor T cells, estimated coverage reached 6.5% to 7% for alpha chains and around 13% for beta chains. The number of expanded tumor alpha and beta chains correlated with mutation number.

CDR3 length: 12 residues. Germline V lookup: CDR1 MNHEY, CDR2 SVGEGT. The V and J ends lost 6 bases and 3 bases respectively, with 9 bases between them. The sample's time point: sample taken at primary tumor resection. The authors sequenced whole RNA from tumor, nontumor lung or frozen PBMC without sorting. A distinct unique molecular identifier was carried by each TCR cDNA molecule. TCRdb re-called the 5' RACE reads through MiXCR, storing one row per CDR3 protein. The sample holds around 9,300 distinct CDR3 sequences, approximately 5% seen once. The sample in question was lung tumor tissue, obtained at surgery. The receptor was derived from a female donor with early-stage non-small cell lung cancer. This chain links TRBV6-2 or TRBV6-3 with TRBJ2-7; D might be TRBD2 (5 bases). The CDR3 DNA follows: TGTGCCAGCAGGACTAACAACTACGAGCAGTACTTC. Its protein product is CASRTNNYEQYF.